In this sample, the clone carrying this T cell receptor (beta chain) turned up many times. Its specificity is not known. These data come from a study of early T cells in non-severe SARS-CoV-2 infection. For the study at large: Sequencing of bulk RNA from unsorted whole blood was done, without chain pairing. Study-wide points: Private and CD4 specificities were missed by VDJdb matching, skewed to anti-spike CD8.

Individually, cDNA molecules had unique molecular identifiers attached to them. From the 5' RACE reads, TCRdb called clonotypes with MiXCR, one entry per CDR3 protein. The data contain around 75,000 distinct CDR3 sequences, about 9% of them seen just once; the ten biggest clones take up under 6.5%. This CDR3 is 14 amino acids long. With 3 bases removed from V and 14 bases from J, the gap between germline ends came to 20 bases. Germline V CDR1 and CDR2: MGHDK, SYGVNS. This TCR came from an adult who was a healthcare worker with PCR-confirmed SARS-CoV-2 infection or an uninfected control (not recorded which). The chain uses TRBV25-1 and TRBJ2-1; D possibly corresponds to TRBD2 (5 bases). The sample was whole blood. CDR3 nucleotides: TGTGCCAGCAGTGAGGCTGGGGAGCAGCTAGAAAAGTTCTTC. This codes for CASSEAGEQLEKFF.